Listed here are 19 T cell receptor beta chains from one sample, sequenced in a study of cytomegalovirus exposure and HLA in healthy donors. Researchers ran the PCR with 60 Vbeta and 13 Jbeta primers. Here immunoSEQ multiplex PCR was the method, and the copy in TCRdb shows in-frame clones only, minus some. The sample has around 59,000 clones; 80% are singletons. Sequencing used PBMCs. The receptor set was obtained from a middle-aged woman in good health and CMV-seronegative.

V and J are TRBV19 and TRBJ2-7, with D perhaps matching TRBD1 (5 bases). This CDR3 spans 18 amino acids. V shed 0 bases and J shed 2 bases, with 20 bases lying between them. Germline V CDR1 and CDR2: LNHDA, SQIVND (reference sequence). The CDR3 sequence is CASSIDPGYGQGAYEQYF. In nucleotides, the CDR3 is TGTGCCAGTAGTATAGATCCGGGCTACGGGCAGGGCGCCTACGAGCAGTACTTC.

The chain joins TRBV5-4 to TRBJ2-2; 8 positions match TRBD2. Trimming took 2 bases from V and 1 from J; bases not matched to a gene: 4. Germline V gene data show CDR1 as SGHNT and CDR2 as YYREEE (reference sequence). CDR3 length: 16 residues. The CDR3 loop is CASSLYLAGNTGELFF. As DNA, the CDR3 is TGTGCCAGCAGCTTATATCTAGCGGGGAACACCGGGGAGCTGTTTTTT.

J is TRBJ1-6 and V is TRBV7-2; the D gene is possibly TRBD1 (6 bases). Trimming shortened V by 1 base and J by 8 bases, and 12 bases separated the two germline ends. This CDR3 contains 15 residues. CDR1 and CDR2 from the germline V gene are SGHTA and FQGNSA. The CDR3 bases are TGTGCCAGCAGCTTAGTTGGGGGCAGTTATTCACCCCTCCACTTT. Translating gives CASSLVGGSYSPLHF.

The V gene is TRBV6-6, the J gene TRBJ2-1; 7 nucleotides match TRBD1. Trimming at V came to 6 bases and at J to 5 bases, leaving 7 bases not matched to a gene. The CDR3 length is 14 residues. Germline loops: CDR1 MNHNY, CDR2 SVGAGI (reference sequence). The CDR3 region is CASRNPGQHNEQFF. For the CDR3, the DNA is TGTGCCAGCAGAAACCCGGGACAGCACAATGAGCAGTTCTTC.

This chain joins TRBV20-1 and TRBJ2-7; D unclear. The CDR3 contains 11 residues. V dropped 4 bases and J dropped 6 bases, with 10 bases sitting between them. The germline gives CDR1 DFQATT, CDR2 SNEGSKA (reference sequence). The CDR3 sequence is CSANVAAEQYF. The CDR3 DNA is TGCAGTGCTAACGTCGCGGCCGAGCAGTACTTC.

The V call is TRBV18, the J call TRBJ2-7; 8 bases map to TRBD2. The CDR3 length is 14 residues. Germline lookup yields CDR1 KGHSH and CDR2 LQKENI. With 4 bases clipped from V and 4 bases from J, the junction kept 6 bases outside the gene matches. The CDR3 loop reads CASSLGLAGYEQYF. The CDR3 DNA reads as TGTGCCAGCTCACTAGGACTAGCTGGTTACGAGCAGTACTTC. Variable domain in full (rest from reference TRBV18 and TRBJ2-7): NAGVMQNPRHLVRRRGQEARLRCSPMKGHSHVYWYRQLPEEGLKFMVYLQKENIIDESGMPKERFSAEFPKEGPSILRIQQVVRGDSAAYFCASSLGLAGYEQYFGPGTRLTVT.

CDR3 amino acids: CASSARRDTEAFF. As DNA, the CDR3 is TGTGCCAGCAGTGCTAGACGGGACACTGAAGCTTTCTTT. The chain combines TRBV25-1 with TRBJ1-1; unclear D gene. The V end lost 4 bases, the J end lost 3 bases, and 9 bases lay between the germline ends. The CDR3 has 13 amino acids. Germline V lookup: CDR1 MGHDK, CDR2 SYGVNS.

V usage is TRBV7-9 and J usage is TRBJ2-7; D may be TRBD2 (6 bases). The CDR3 loop spans 15 amino acids. V shed 1 base and J shed 0 bases, with 10 bases lying between them. Germline CDR1 SEHNR, CDR2 FQNEAQ (reference sequence). Here the CDR3 DNA reads TGTGCCAGCAGCTTAGGGGCTAGCGTCTCCTACGAGCAGTACTTC. It is translated as CASSLGASVSYEQYF.

The DNA of the CDR3 is TGTGCCAGCAGCGGGGACAGGGGAGAGCAGTTCTTC. It codes for CASSGDRGEQFF. The rearrangement joins TRBV9 to TRBJ2-1, with 10 bases lining up with TRBD1. This CDR3 is 12 amino acids long. Germline loops: CDR1 SGDLS, CDR2 YYNGEE. Germline trimming cut 3 bases from V and 10 bases from J; bases unmatched to any gene: 1.

The chain joins TRBV6-1 to TRBJ2-6; the D gene is possibly TRBD1 (5 bases). The CDR3 sequence is 14 residues long. V lost 8 bases and J lost 2, with 10 bases in between. Germline V gene lookup returns CDR1 MNHNS and CDR2 SASEGT. As DNA, the CDR3 is TGTGCCAGCGCTGGGGCGCCTGGGGCCAACGTCCTGACTTTC. It translates to CASAGAPGANVLTF.

V usage is TRBV5-1 and J usage is TRBJ1-2, with TRBD1 matching 8 bases. The CDR3 consists of 15 residues. After removal of 4 bases from V and 10 bases from J, the junction contained 15 bases not matched to a gene. Germline V gene sequence: CDR1 SGHRS, CDR2 YFSETQ. Written as DNA, the CDR3 is TGCGCCAGCAGCCCGAACGGGGACAGGCCACAGTACTACACCTTC. This codes for CASSPNGDRPQYYTF.

The chain has TRBV6-6 and TRBJ2-1; 11 positions agree with TRBD2. This CDR3 has 11 residues. The germline CDR1 and CDR2 sequences are MNHNY and SVGAGI (reference sequence). The V and J ends lost 5 bases and 14 bases, in that order; junction bases with no gene match: 2. The CDR3 coding sequence is TGTGCCAGCAGTGCGACTAGCGGGGAGTTCTTC. Its protein product is CASSATSGEFF.

This chain joins TRBV5-4 and TRBJ2-1; the D gene is possibly TRBD1 (5 bases). The V gene lost 3 bases and the J gene lost 2 bases, with 12 bases spanning the gap. CDR1 and CDR2 (germline): SGHNT, YYREEE (reference sequence). The length of the CDR3 is 15 residues. In DNA form, the CDR3 reads TGTGCCAGCAGCTCTGACAGCATCCCCTACAATGAGCAGTTCTTC. Amino acid sequence: CASSSDSIPYNEQFF. Full variable domain (rest looked up from reference TRBV5-4 and TRBJ2-1): ETGVTQSPTHLIKTRGQQVTLRCSSQSGHNTVSWYQQALGQGPQFIFQYYREEENGRGNFPPRFSGLQFPNYSSELNVNALELDDSALYLCASSSDSIPYNEQFFGPGTRLTVL.

This clone was counted only a few times. This sequence joins TRBV19 and TRBJ2-1, with 10 bases fitting TRBD2. The CDR3 totals 16 residues. Germline assignment: CDR1 LNHDA and CDR2 SQIVND (reference sequence). V trimming: 6 bases; J trimming: 6 bases; junction bases outside the gene matches: 11. In nucleotides, the CDR3 is TGTGCCAGTAGGTCGGCTAGCGGGAGTTCCCGCAATGAGCAGTTCTTC. Encoded protein: CASRSASGSSRNEQFF.

The J gene is TRBJ2-7, the V gene TRBV15; D unresolved. The CDR3 covers 13 residues. V lost 5 bases, J lost 1 base, and 9 bases lay in between. Germline V gene sequence: CDR1 LNHNV, CDR2 YYDKDF (reference sequence). CDR3: CATSQEDSYEQYF. The CDR3 region has the DNA TGTGCCACCAGCCAGGAAGATTCCTACGAGCAGTACTTC.

This chain connects TRBV28 to TRBJ2-5; D might be TRBD1 (6 bases). The J call is in doubt because the DNA end fits TRBJ2-7 better. There are 12 residues in the CDR3. Germline V lookup: CDR1 MDHEN, CDR2 SYDVKM. The CDR3 loop is CASSRQVREQYF. The CDR3 DNA sequence: TGTGCCAGCAGTCGACAGGTGCGCGAGCAGTACTTC.

The V and J genes are TRBV5-1 and TRBJ2-7; tentatively, D is TRBD1 (5 bases). The CDR3 covers 14 residues. The germline CDR1 and CDR2 sequences are SGHRS and YFSETQ. Deletions cut 0 bases from V and 6 bases from J, with 13 bases between. The CDR3 spells CASSLERERGEQYF. As DNA, the CDR3 is TGCGCCAGCAGCTTGGAAAGGGAAAGGGGCGAGCAGTACTTC.

The chain employs TRBV7-6 and TRBJ1-1, with TRBD1 matching 9 bases. The CDR3 covers 14 residues. Germline CDR1 is SGHVS and CDR2 is FNYEAQ. The trim removed 2 bases at V and 7 bases at J, leaving 5 bases unmatched. The CDR3 nucleotides are TGTGCCAGCAGCTTATACAGGGGGCGGAGTGAAGCTTTCTTT. It specifies CASSLYRGRSEAFF.

The chain is built from TRBV4-1 and TRBJ2-7, with D perhaps TRBD2 (5 bases). CDR3 length: 14 residues. V was cut by 0 bases and J by 4 bases, with 10 bases left in between. CDR1 and CDR2 (germline): MGHRA, YSYEKL. The CDR3: CASSQEGRRYEQYF. CDR3 bases: TGCGCCAGCAGCCAAGAGGGCAGGAGGTACGAGCAGTACTTC.